This TCR beta chain emerged from a study of blood T cell repertoires in COVID-19. Turning to the study itself: Sources were T cells, B-cell-depleted T cells, or PBMCs; the material itself was cDNA or gDNA.

The V end lost 1 base, the J end lost 5 bases, and 8 bases lay between the germline ends. The CDR3 has 13 residues. Across about two dozen US areas, participants ranged in age from about 18 to 100 years. Recovered status applied to Cohort 3 donors who had two consecutive negative PCRs. It also applied to those with clearance or with symptom resolution. The data were produced by immunoSEQ multiplex PCR, yet TCRdb's version contains in-frame clones alone and is incomplete. This sample yields about 360,000 clones, of which around 87% are seen a single time; 1.3% belongs to the top ten. Sequenced: PBMCs or T cells enriched from blood (not recorded which). The source is a man aged 30 to 39 who had recovered from COVID-19. The chain uses TRBV12-3 or TRBV12-4 and TRBJ1-2; D unclear. The CDR3: CASSLEPEYGYTF. The CDR3, as DNA: TGTGCCAGCAGTTTAGAACCTGAGTATGGCTACACCTTC.